There are many counts of the clone carrying this T cell receptor (beta chain). Its target is unknown. This sample is part of a study of T cell repertoires in cytomegalovirus infection. The wider study: Through public TCR beta signatures, both CMV infection and matching HLA type were indicated. Study results and limitations: CMV-specific HLA-C-restricted TCR beta clonotypes dominated the ex vivo response.

TCRdb ran MiXCR on the reads and lists one entry per CDR3 protein. Among around 100,000 distinct CDR3 sequences, around 10% were seen once, and the ten largest hold approximately 31%. The sequence derives from a human donor in good health (CMV status not recorded). Some clones in this sample may be carry-over from other donors' samples. The sample taken for sequencing was PBMCs, sequenced either directly or after in vitro stimulation (not recorded which).

CDR3 nucleotide sequence: TGTGCCATCAGCGGGATGGGGGTAACAGAGACCCAGTACTTC. Its translation is CAISGMGVTETQYF. The chain combines TRBV10-3 with TRBJ2-5; D tentatively reads TRBD1 or TRBD2 (5 bases each). CDR1 and CDR2 (germline): ENHRY, SYGVKD. V lost 6 bases and J lost 4, with 15 bases in between. This CDR3 region has 14 residues.